The rows below give T cell receptor beta chains drawn from one sample of a study of cytomegalovirus exposure and HLA in healthy donors. The assay was immunoSEQ multiplex PCR, and TCRdb's table has in-frame clones only and misses some. The sample includes 130,000 to 150,000 clones, about 80% of them seen just once. Sequencing was done on a sample of PBMCs. Every receptor here comes from a man aged 25-45 years in good health and CMV-seronegative. CDR3s include the opening cysteine and the closing phenylalanine or tryptophan. Fields, in order: clone size, J gene, D gene, V gene, CDR3 DNA, CDR3 protein. The D gene is left open where the match is weak. Clone size appears in some rows only: once, few, many, or a class for an expanded clone.

>NA|TRBJ1-5|NA|TRBV21-1
TGTGCCAGCAGCCCGCAGGGACATCTGAGTGGGATTAGCAATCAGCCCCAGCATTTT
CASSPQGHLSGISNQPQHF
>NA|TRBJ2-7|NA|TRBV6-6
TGTGCCAGCAGTTACACATTAGGACAGTCTGGCGAGCAGTACTTC
CASSYTLGQSGEQYF
>once|TRBJ2-2|NA|TRBV7-8
TGTGCCAGCACCCATAGCGGCACCGGGGAGCTGTTTTTT
CASTHSGTGELFF
>few|TRBJ2-7|TRBD2|TRBV5-1
TGCGCCAGCAACCCCACCCCTCTCGCTAGCGGGACCCACGAGCAGTACTTC
CASNPTPLASGTHEQYF
>NA|TRBJ1-3|TRBD1|TRBV30
TGTGCCTGGGCGGGACAGGGTAAAAACACCATATATTTT
CAWAGQGKNTIYF
>few|TRBJ1-1|TRBD1|TRBV5-6
TGTGCCAGCAGCTTAATGGGCAGGGGGAGAGACACTGAAGCTTTCTTT
CASSLMGRGRDTEAFF
>NA|TRBJ2-1|NA|TRBV6-1
TGTGCCAGCGCGTGGGGCGACTCCTACAATGAGCAGTTCTTC
CASAWGDSYNEQFF
>NA|TRBJ2-2|NA|TRBV7-9
TGTGCCAGCAGCATCCATAGGAGCACCGGGGAGCTGTTTTTT
CASSIHRSTGELFF
>NA|TRBJ2-7|TRBD1|TRBV2
TGTGCCAGCAGGGCAGACAGGGTAGGGGTCTACGAGCAGTACTTC
CASRADRVGVYEQYF
>NA|TRBJ1-2|TRBD1|TRBV5-1
TGCGCCAGCAGCTCCCCCGGGACAGCTAACTATGGCTACACCTTC
CASSSPGTANYGYTF
>NA|TRBJ1-2|NA|TRBV4-1
TGCGCCAGCAGCCAAGACCCAGCGAACTATGGCTACACCTTC
CASSQDPANYGYTF
>NA|TRBJ2-4|TRBD2|TRBV7-9
TGTGCCAGCAGCTTAGGGGAGCGGGATAGAAAGTACTTC
CASSLGERDRKYF
>NA|TRBJ2-7|TRBD1|TRBV18
TGTGCCAGCTCACCAGGGACAGGGGTCGACGAGCAGTACTTC
CASSPGTGVDEQYF
>NA|TRBJ2-7|TRBD1|TRBV5-1
TGCGCCAGCAGCTTGGACCGGGACAGGGGCTACGAGCAGTACTTC
CASSLDRDRGYEQYF
>once|TRBJ2-1|TRBD1|TRBV4-1
TGCGCCAGCAGCCAAGGCGGGACAGGGGCAACTCACCAGTTCTTC
CASSQGGTGATHQFF
>NA|TRBJ1-2|TRBD1|TRBV5-1
TGCGCCAGCAGCAGAACTGGGACAGGGGGCAACTATGGCTACACCTTC
CASSRTGTGGNYGYTF
>NA|TRBJ2-3|NA|TRBV4-1
TGCGCCAGCAGCCTAGGGACGGCGGGGACTAGCACAGATACGCAGTATTTT
CASSLGTAGTSTDTQYF
>NA|TRBJ1-3|NA|TRBV4-1
TGCGCCAGCAGCCAAATCAGGGACTCTGGAAACACCATATATTTT
CASSQIRDSGNTIYF
>NA|TRBJ2-5|TRBD2|TRBV7-2
TGTGCCAGCAGCTTAGTAGGCGGGTGGGACTATCAAGAGACCCAGTACTTC
CASSLVGGWDYQETQYF
>NA|TRBJ2-3|TRBD1|TRBV15
TGTGCCACCAGCAGACAGACAGGGGGCACAGATACGCAGTATTTT
CATSRQTGGTDTQYF
>NA|TRBJ1-2|NA|TRBV10-1
TGCGCCAGCAGCGCCAACCTCGGGTATGGCTACACCTTC
CASSANLGYGYTF
>NA|TRBJ1-3|NA|TRBV28
TGTGCCAGCGGTACAGGGTTGGTAAACACCATATATTTT
CASGTGLVNTIYF
>NA|TRBJ2-7|TRBD1|TRBV5-6
TGTGCCAGCAGCTTGCAACAGGGGATCTACGAGCAGTACTTC
CASSLQQGIYEQYF
>few|TRBJ1-3|NA|TRBV29-1
TGCAGCGTTGAAGACACAGGAACTTACTCTGGAAACACCATATATTTT
CSVEDTGTYSGNTIYF
>once|TRBJ1-5|TRBD1|TRBV19
TGTGCCAGTTCCACCGGGACAGGGTTAGGTCAGCCCCAGCATTTT
CASSTGTGLGQPQHF
>NA|TRBJ2-5|NA|TRBV6-1
TGTGCCAGCAGGATAGGGGGCCAAGAGACCCAGTACTTC
CASRIGGQETQYF
>NA|TRBJ1-1|TRBD1|TRBV19
TGTGCCAGTAGCCAACAGGGGGCCGGTGAAGCTTTCTTT
CASSQQGAGEAFF
>NA|TRBJ1-1|TRBD1|TRBV4-1
TGCGCCAGCAGCCATCCCCTGCCGGGACAGGGGGCTTTCATGAACACTGAAGCTTTCTTT
CASSHPLPGQGAFMNTEAFF
>NA|TRBJ2-7|TRBD1|TRBV28
TGTGCCAGCAGAACGGGACAGACAGCCTACGAGCAGTACTTC
CASRTGQTAYEQYF
>NA|TRBJ2-5|NA|TRBV5-4
TGTGCCAGCAGCTTAAGCGAGGGACTCGGGGAGACCCAGTACTTC
CASSLSEGLGETQYF
>NA|TRBJ1-2|NA|TRBV28
TGTGCCAGCAGTTTAGCGGGATCCCAAAGAGGCTACACCTTC
CASSLAGSQRGYTF
>NA|TRBJ2-7|NA|TRBV10-2
TGCGCCAGCAGTGTAGGGCAGGGAGGTCTCGAGCAGTACTTC
CASSVGQGGLEQYF
>once|TRBJ2-4|TRBD1|TRBV4-1
TGCGCCAGCAGCCAAGAGGACAGGGGTAACATTCAGTACTTC
CASSQEDRGNIQYF
>NA|TRBJ2-7|NA|TRBV28
TGTGCCAGCAGTACCCCGGGGAACGAGCAGTACTTC
CASSTPGNEQYF
>few|TRBJ1-2|NA|TRBV5-4
TGTGCCAGCAGCCTTGCGGGTGGACTTTATGGCTACACCTTC
CASSLAGGLYGYTF
>NA|TRBJ2-5|NA|TRBV11-1
TGTGCCAGCAGCCCGGAGCAGGGCAAAGAGACCCAGTACTTC
CASSPEQGKETQYF
>NA|TRBJ2-7|NA|TRBV15
TGTGCCACCAGCAGAGATTCAAAGGCGGTCGAGCAGTACTTC
CATSRDSKAVEQYF